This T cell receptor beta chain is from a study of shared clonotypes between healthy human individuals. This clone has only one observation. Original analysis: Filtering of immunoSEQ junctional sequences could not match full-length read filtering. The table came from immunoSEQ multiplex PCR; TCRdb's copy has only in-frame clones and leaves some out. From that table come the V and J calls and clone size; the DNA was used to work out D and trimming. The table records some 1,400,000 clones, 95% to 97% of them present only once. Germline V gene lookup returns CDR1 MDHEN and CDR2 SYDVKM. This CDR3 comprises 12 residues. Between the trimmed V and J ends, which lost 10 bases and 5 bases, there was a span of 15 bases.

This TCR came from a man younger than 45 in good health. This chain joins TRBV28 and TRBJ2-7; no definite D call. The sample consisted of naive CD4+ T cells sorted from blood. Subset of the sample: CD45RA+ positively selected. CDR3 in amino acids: CATLRTTDEQYF. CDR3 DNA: TGTGCCACCCTTAGGACCACCGACGAGCAGTACTTC.